The next 32 T cell receptor beta chains were all read from a single sample in a study of blood T cell repertoires in COVID-19. Libraries were prepared by immunoSEQ multiplex PCR; TCRdb keeps only in-frame clonotypes and omits some of them. Of about 190,000 clones listed, roughly 80% are singletons. The sequenced material came from peripheral blood. The receptors derive from a woman in her forties or fifties with acute or convalescent COVID-19.

The genes are TRBV6-5 and TRBJ1-2, with a possible D match to TRBD1 (6 bases). Germline values: CDR1 MNHEY, CDR2 SVGAGI. V lost 4 bases and J lost 4, with 10 bases in between. This CDR3 contains 13 residues. Here the CDR3 reads CASSWGQSYGYTF. The CDR3, as DNA: TGTGCCAGCAGTTGGGGGCAGAGCTATGGCTACACCTTC.

The V call is TRBV6-5, the J call TRBJ2-7; 8 bases match TRBD1. Looked up from germline, CDR1 is MNHEY and CDR2 is SVGAGI. The CDR3 covers 14 residues. The V gene end was trimmed by 6 bases and the J gene end by 5 bases; junction bases not matched to a gene: 9. The CDR3 region has the DNA TGTGCCAGCAGACCCGACAGGGGTAAAAACGAGCAGTACTTC. Protein product: CASRPDRGKNEQYF.

This clone was found a few times. This sequence joins TRBV12-5 and TRBJ2-1, with D perhaps matching TRBD1 (6 bases). CDR3 length: 14 residues. Germline V gene sequence: CDR1 LGHNT, CDR2 FRNRAP. V was cut by 1 base and J by 4 bases, with 8 bases left in between. The CDR3 DNA follows: TGTGCTAGTGGTTTGGGACAGGTTTACAATGAGCAGTTCTTC. Residues: CASGLGQVYNEQFF.

With regard to this clone: Sequence at one end of the junction differs from germline and may be a read error. The chain carries TRBV7-7 and TRBJ2-2; 10 nucleotides match TRBD1. The CDR3 sequence is 15 residues long. Germline CDR1 SSHAT, CDR2 FNYEAQ (reference sequence). The CDR3 DNA sequence: TGTGCTAGCAGAACAGAGACAGGGGGCTCCGGGGAGCTGTTTTTT. It yields the protein CASRTETGGSGELFF.

The chain carries TRBV19 and TRBJ2-5; perhaps TRBD2 as D (6 bases). The CDR3 contains 14 residues. V was cut by 1 base and J by 5 bases, with 11 bases left in between. Germline CDR1 LNHDA, CDR2 SQIVND (reference sequence). The CDR3 protein is CASSIGRVEETQYF. Written as DNA, the CDR3 is TGTGCCAGTAGTATAGGGAGGGTCGAGGAGACCCAGTACTTC.

This clone was recorded only once. The genes are TRBV18 and TRBJ1-1; D may be TRBD1 (6 bases). Looked up from germline, CDR1 is KGHSH and CDR2 is LQKENI. CDR3 length equals 16 residues. The V and J ends lost 2 bases and 6 bases respectively, with 19 bases between them. The CDR3 DNA sequence: TGTGCCAGCTCACCAATGTGGGCAGGGGAACGCGCTGAAGCTTTCTTT. Translating it yields CASSPMWAGERAEAFF.

The chain uses TRBV6-5 and TRBJ1-2; 8 nucleotides line up with TRBD1. The CDR3 extends over 14 amino acids. J gave up 2 bases and V 6 bases, and 5 bases lay outside the gene matches. CDR1 and CDR2 (germline): MNHEY, SVGAGI. This chain's CDR3 is CASRRTGINYGYTF. The CDR3 bases are TGTGCCAGCAGAAGGACAGGGATAAACTATGGCTACACCTTC.

This clone has just one count. This rearrangement joins TRBV7-6 to TRBJ2-1; 7 bases match TRBD2. The germline CDR1 and CDR2 sequences are SGHVS and FNYEAQ. The CDR3 has 19 amino acids. The J segment lost 4 bases and the V segment lost 5 bases, leaving 20 bases of the junction unmatched. CDR3 region: CASSPNLLARGGEYNEQFF. CDR3 in DNA: TGTGCCAGCAGCCCAAACCTACTAGCGCGGGGAGGAGAATACAATGAGCAGTTCTTC.

The chain is built from TRBV27 and TRBJ1-5; 7 bases match TRBD1. The length of the CDR3 is 16 residues. The germline gives CDR1 MNHEY, CDR2 SMNVEV (reference sequence). V lost 5 bases, J lost 4 bases, and 11 bases stayed unmatched. CDR3 residues: CASSPATGMINQPQHF. The DNA for the CDR3 is TGTGCCAGCAGTCCGGCGACAGGGATGATTAATCAGCCCCAGCATTTT.

The chain recombines TRBV9 with TRBJ2-3; 11 bases agree with TRBD2. This CDR3 region has 19 residues. Germline V gene data show CDR1 as SGDLS and CDR2 as YYNGEE. V was pared by 3 bases and J by 4 bases, with 16 bases of the junction left unmatched. The CDR3 protein is CASSAEGKLLAGGADTQYF. CDR3 nucleotide sequence: TGTGCCAGCAGCGCCGAGGGAAAACTCCTAGCGGGGGGCGCAGATACGCAGTATTTT.

In this sample, this clone turned up once. This chain links TRBV19 with TRBJ1-2, with 8 nucleotides matching TRBD1. V was clipped by 6 bases and J by 4 bases; unmatched bases: 19. CDR1 is LNHDA, CDR2 SQIVND, per germline (reference sequence). The CDR3 loop spans 18 amino acids. CDR3: CASSQKGNRTGTSYGYTF. Written as DNA, the CDR3 is TGTGCCAGTAGCCAGAAGGGGAATCGGACAGGGACCAGCTATGGCTACACCTTC.

This clone has only a few counts. V usage is TRBV28 and J usage is TRBJ1-2; perhaps TRBD1 as D (6 bases). This CDR3 spans 15 amino acids. V dropped 7 bases and J dropped 1 base, with 16 bases sitting between them. Germline V gene sequence: CDR1 MDHEN, CDR2 SYDVKM. The CDR3 sequence is CASTLKTGVNYGYTF. CDR3 DNA sequence: TGTGCCAGCACCTTAAAGACAGGAGTTAACTATGGCTACACCTTC.

CDR3 bases: TGTGCCAGCACGCACGGGGGAGAGCAGTACTTC. It yields the protein CASTHGGEQYF. The chain is built from TRBV6-5 and TRBJ2-7, with a tentative D call TRBD2 (6 bases). This CDR3 has 11 amino acids. The V gene's germline CDR1 is MNHEY and CDR2 SVGAGI. Trimming took off 7 bases at V and 7 bases at J, with 11 bases between the two ends.

J is TRBJ2-5 and V is TRBV3-1 (or the pseudogene TRBV3-2); D possibly corresponds to TRBD2 (6 bases). The CDR3 extends over 16 amino acids. V shed 2 bases and J shed 4 bases, with 17 bases lying between them. Germline lookup yields CDR1 LGHDT and CDR2 YNNKEL (reference sequence). The CDR3 spells CASSQRERRAGETQYF. CDR3 nucleotides: TGTGCCAGCAGCCAACGGGAAAGGAGAGCGGGAGAGACCCAGTACTTC.

The rearrangement uses TRBV6-5 and TRBJ1-2; D uncertain. The CDR3 has 16 amino acids. V lost 0 bases and J lost 2, with 13 bases in between. Germline CDR1 MNHEY, CDR2 SVGAGI. In DNA, the CDR3 is TGTGCCAGCAGTTACTCCCTGGGCAGGCTAAACTATGGCTACACCTTC. Its translation is CASSYSLGRLNYGYTF.

This chain uses TRBV6-5 with TRBJ1-5; 9 bases are a match to TRBD1. The CDR3 runs to 15 residues. Germline values: CDR1 MNHEY, CDR2 SVGAGI. V was clipped by 2 bases and J by 4 bases; unmatched bases: 3. CDR3 residues: CASSYLTGGNQPQHF. Here the CDR3 DNA reads TGTGCCAGCAGTTACCTGACAGGGGGAAATCAGCCCCAGCATTTT.

The CDR3 sequence is CASSFHRTSGRAKGTQYF. CDR3 DNA sequence: TGTGCCAGCAGTTTCCACAGGACTAGCGGGAGGGCTAAGGGGACCCAGTACTTC. The chain uses TRBV7-2 and TRBJ2-5, with 15 bases aligning to TRBD2. Trimming took 6 bases from V and 7 from J; bases not matched to a gene: 15. CDR3 size: 18 residues. Germline V gene lookup returns CDR1 SGHTA and CDR2 FQGNSA. Full variable domain (remainder filled in from reference TRBV7-2 and TRBJ2-5): GAGVSQSPSNKVTEKGKDVELRCDPISGHTALYWYRQSLGQGLEFLIYFQGNSAPDKSGLPSDRFSAERTGGSVSTLTIQRTQQEDSAVYLCASSFHRTSGRAKGTQYFGPGTRLLVL.

The chain uses TRBV19 and TRBJ2-7; 8 positions agree with TRBD1. This CDR3 is built from 15 residues. V dropped 6 bases and J dropped 2; count of bases not matched to a gene: 9. Germline CDR1 and CDR2: LNHDA and SQIVND (reference sequence). CDR3 in DNA: TGTGCCAGTAGCAGGCAGGGGGCACTTACCTACGAGCAGTACTTC. It encodes CASSRQGALTYEQYF. Drawing the rest from reference TRBV19 and TRBJ2-7, the complete variable domain is DGGITQSPKYLFRKEGQNVTLSCEQNLNHDAMYWYRQDPGQGLRLIYYSQIVNDFQKGDIAEGYSVSREKKESFPLTVTSAQKNPTAFYLCASSRQGALTYEQYFGPGTRLTVT.

V gene TRBV10-3 combines with J gene TRBJ2-3; weak D call: TRBD2 (5 bases). The length of the CDR3 is 13 residues. CDR1 is ENHRY and CDR2 is SYGVKD in the germline V gene. V was cut by 5 bases and J by 2 bases, with 8 bases left in between. CDR3 loop: CAISSGITDTQYF. CDR3 sequence (DNA): TGTGCCATCAGTAGCGGAATCACAGATACGCAGTATTTT.

The J gene is TRBJ2-7, the V gene TRBV11-2, with TRBD1 identical over 8 bases. With 5 bases clipped from V and 6 bases from J, the junction kept 6 bases outside the gene matches. Per germline, CDR1 SGHAT and CDR2 FQNNGV. The CDR3 length is 13 residues. Here the CDR3 reads CASSAGQGAEQYF. CDR3 DNA: TGTGCCAGCAGCGCGGGTCAGGGGGCCGAGCAGTACTTC.

The J gene is TRBJ1-5, the V gene TRBV27; 7 bases agree with TRBD1. The CDR3 is 14 residues long. Germline V lookup: CDR1 MNHEY, CDR2 SMNVEV (reference sequence). Unmatched junction bases numbered 3, after V lost 6 bases and J lost 1 base. The DNA for the CDR3 is TGTGCCAGCAGAACGACAGGGAGCAATCAGCCCCAGCATTTT. As protein: CASRTTGSNQPQHF.

The chain joins TRBV9 to TRBJ2-3; TRBD2 is a possible D gene (5 bases). From germline, CDR1 is SGDLS and CDR2 YYNGEE. The CDR3 is 14 amino acids. V dropped 4 bases and J dropped 4 bases, with 13 bases sitting between them. The CDR3 protein is CASSRLLVSDTQYF. The DNA for the CDR3 is TGTGCCAGCAGCCGATTACTAGTTTCAGATACGCAGTATTTT. Looking up the rest from reference TRBV9 and TRBJ2-3 gives the full variable domain: DSGVTQTPKHLITATGQRVTLRCSPRSGDLSVYWYQQSLDQGLQFLIQYYNGEERAKGNILERFSAQQFPDLHSELNLSSLELGDSALYFCASSRLLVSDTQYFGPGTRLTVL.

This chain connects TRBV7-2 to TRBJ2-3, with TRBD2 identical over 9 bases. This CDR3 region has 16 residues. Per the germline V gene, CDR1 is SGHTA and CDR2 is FQGNSA. The junction had 7 bases not matched to a gene; V was cut back by 5 bases and J by 1 base. This chain's CDR3 is CASSATSGSRTDTQYF. In nucleotides, the CDR3 is TGTGCCAGCAGCGCCACTAGCGGGTCCCGCACAGATACGCAGTATTTT.

The chain combines TRBV5-5 with TRBJ2-7, with 8 bases matching TRBD1. The CDR3 is made up of 15 amino acids. Germline values: CDR1 SGHKS, CDR2 YYEKEE (reference sequence). The junction had 5 bases not matched to a gene; V was cut back by 0 bases and J by 3 bases. CDR3 bases: TGTGCCAGCAGCTTGGACAGGACAGGGATCTACGAGCAGTACTTC. This gives the protein CASSLDRTGIYEQYF.

The chain joins TRBV6-4 to TRBJ2-1; possible D gene TRBD1, 5 bases. Germline values: CDR1 MRHNA, CDR2 SNTAGT. V was clipped by 6 bases and J by 4 bases, with 19 bases between them. This CDR3 spans 16 amino acids. The chain's CDR3 is CASSPVTEAAYNEQFF. The CDR3 DNA is TGTGCCAGCAGCCCTGTGACAGAGGCGGCATACAATGAGCAGTTCTTC.

This chain uses TRBV6-2 or TRBV6-3 with TRBJ1-4; D is perhaps TRBD1 (6 bases). The CDR3 extends over 15 amino acids. In germline, CDR1 is MNHEY, CDR2 SVGEGT. V lost 6 bases to trimming and J lost 5 bases, with 16 bases between them. The CDR3 loop is CASSTDRIPNEKLFF. The CDR3 coding sequence is TGTGCCAGCAGCACCGACAGGATCCCAAATGAAAAACTGTTTTTT.

The chain joins TRBV7-6 to TRBJ1-3, with D hard to call. The CDR3 spans 17 residues. Germline loops: CDR1 SGHVS, CDR2 FNYEAQ. Trimming took off 0 bases at V and 0 bases at J, with 12 bases between the two ends. The CDR3 loop reads CASSLAVSGRSGNTIYF. The CDR3 coding sequence is TGTGCCAGCAGCTTAGCAGTTTCAGGTCGCTCTGGAAACACCATATATTTT.

This clone occurred once. The chain uses TRBV9 and TRBJ1-3; no reliable D call. V dropped 2 bases and J dropped 0 bases, with 15 bases sitting between them. CDR3 length: 17 amino acids. Germline loops: CDR1 SGDLS, CDR2 YYNGEE. CDR3 sequence (DNA): TGTGCCAGCAGCGTGGGAAGGGAGGGCCGCTCTGGAAACACCATATATTTT. Translation gives CASSVGREGRSGNTIYF.

The chain joins TRBV7-2 to TRBJ2-7, with 14 nucleotides matching TRBD2. The germline gives CDR1 SGHTA, CDR2 FQGNSA. The CDR3 contains 18 residues. Trimming took 3 bases from V and 1 from J; bases not matched to a gene: 8. The CDR3 coding sequence is TGTGCCAGCAGCTTGAGACTAGCGGGAGGGTACGGGTCCTACGAGCAGTACTTC. Its protein is CASSLRLAGGYGSYEQYF.

This sequence joins TRBV10-1 and TRBJ2-2; TRBD1 agrees at 10 bases. This CDR3 is built from 13 residues. Trimming at V came to 9 bases and at J to 4 bases, leaving 2 bases not matched to a gene. Germline V gene data show CDR1 as WNHNN and CDR2 as SYGVQD (reference sequence). The CDR3 sequence: CARDRGSTGELFF. The CDR3 bases are TGCGCCAGGGACAGGGGGAGCACCGGGGAGCTGTTTTTT.

The chain uses TRBV7-2 and TRBJ1-4, with TRBD1 identical over 8 bases. V shed 3 bases, J shed 8 bases, and the junction held 5 bases outside the gene matches. Germline V gene lookup returns CDR1 SGHTA and CDR2 FQGNSA. This CDR3 is 14 amino acids long. CDR3 sequence (DNA): TGTGCCAGCAGCTTGGACAGGGCACAAGAAAAACTGTTTTTT. This translates into CASSLDRAQEKLFF.

This chain uses TRBV10-3 with TRBJ1-5; maybe TRBD1 (6 bases). Looked up from germline, CDR1 is ENHRY and CDR2 is SYGVKD. The CDR3 runs to 16 residues. V shed 0 bases and J shed 2 bases, with 11 bases lying between them. In DNA, the CDR3 is TGTGCCATCAGTGAGTCGAAGGGGGTGGGCAATCAGCCCCAGCATTTT. Encoded protein: CAISESKGVGNQPQHF.